This paragraph covers one TCR beta chain sequence. The antigen it recognizes is unknown. Base qualities are not provided; no much larger clone lies one nucleotide away. These data belong to a study of T cell clonotyping in hematopoietic cell transplantation (dated by TCRdb to the early 2020s). A note on the overall study: Pretransplant recipient samples were obtained after cytoreduction. The study collected 135 blood samples from some 35 consecutive transplant recipients and their related donors. Recruitment of patients was conducted between late 2015 and early 2017, and follow-up was continued until late 2020 or death. Overall study outcomes, separate from this receptor: After transplant, TCR diversity in recipients dropped, and pathologically expanded clonotypes increased progressively from day 30 to day 180. Only a small fraction of recipient repertoires overlapped donor repertoires, with over 95% appearing de novo at the given depth. Broader posttransplant TCR repertoire diversity was predicted by donor and pretransplant recipient Inverse Simpson Index values. The sample size was limited, and CD4 and CD8 repertoire contributions could not be separated because cells were not sorted.

Taken with the paper, the label for time point translates to: recipient sample about 28 days before transplant, after cytoreduction. Recipient blood was collected about 28 days before transplant and at days 30, 100 and 180 after transplant. Nuclei Lysis Solution was used to extract genomic DNA from fresh or cryopreserved unfractionated peripheral blood mononuclear cells. V loses 1 base of germline sequence and J loses 1 base, and the interval between the two ends is 10 bases. The CDR3 runs 16 residues from the cysteine to the phenylalanine. The retained sequence is limited to the CDR3, 48 bases, with the frame set at the first base. Via the germline V gene, CDR1 is SNHLY and CDR2 FYNNEI. TCR beta CDR3 regions were amplified from genomic DNA with the immunoSEQ assay, a bias-controlled multiplex PCR using V- and J-specific primers. A second PCR step added a proprietary barcode and Illumina adapter sequences to the CDR3 amplicons. CDR3 libraries were sequenced on an Illumina MiSeq instrument. Turning to the authors' computational methods: Export and quality control were handled in immunoSEQ Analyzer 3.0, while downstream analyses relied on R Bioconductor and Immunarch. Only productive rearrangements in the normalized downsampled data set were used to calculate repertoire metrics. In the normalized cohort, a clonotype counted as pathologically expanded if the clonotype was larger than 5 templates. The Inverse Simpson Index served as the measure of repertoire diversity. To capture all clonotypes, the CMV-specificity analyses were run on the non-normalized data set. TCRdb obtained this table from immuneACCESS and retained in-frame rearrangements with V and J assigned. These tables miss some clones; where compared with another copy, unresolved V genes account for less than half of the shortfall, and the remainder is unexplained. Clone size and V and J calls were adopted from that table, with D and trimming inferred from the DNA. The sample includes approximately 26,000 clones, with around 84% observed a single time. The ten largest make up 24% of the sample.

The source is a woman aged 55-70 years with acute myeloid leukemia. Some clones in this sample may be carry-over from other donors' samples. The material was peripheral blood mononuclear cells, obtained before stem cell transplant. This receptor chain uses TRBV2 and TRBJ1-4, with a tentative D gene TRBD1 over 5 matching bases. CDR3 loop: CASSEGGAGTNEKLFF. The DNA sequence is TGTGCCAGCAGTGAAGGAGGGGCGGGAACTAATGAAAAACTGTTTTTT.